Sequencing of this T cell receptor beta chain was carried out in a study of Tregs in tolerant kidney transplant recipients. Unstimulated regulatory T cells (CD4+CD25+CD127-), CD4+CD25- non-regulatory cells, CD4 and CD8 cells were FACS-sorted from thawed PBMCs. The assay was immunoSEQ multiplex PCR, and TCRdb's table has in-frame clones only and misses some. The sample has some 55,000 clones; about 83% are singletons. To note about this clone: The antigen is unknown.

The germline V gene encodes CDR1 LGHNA and CDR2 YNFKEQ. Trimming removed 1 base at V and 8 bases at J, with 12 bases between. The CDR3 covers 13 residues. Whole-study results and caveats: Validation in larger populations is needed because few patients were studied. Biological reproducibility was not directly addressed, but technical replication error appeared minimal. The most relevant donor-specific Treg TCRbeta repertoire apparently came from expansion with activated donor B cells.

The chain links TRBV4-2 to TRBJ2-7, with D perhaps matching TRBD1 (5 bases). The sequenced sample consisted of CD4+ T cells from blood. The sequence was obtained from a human donor in good health. This CDR3 is CASSQVPAGKQYF. The CDR3 nucleotides are TGTGCCAGCAGCCAAGTTCCGGCAGGGAAGCAGTACTTC.